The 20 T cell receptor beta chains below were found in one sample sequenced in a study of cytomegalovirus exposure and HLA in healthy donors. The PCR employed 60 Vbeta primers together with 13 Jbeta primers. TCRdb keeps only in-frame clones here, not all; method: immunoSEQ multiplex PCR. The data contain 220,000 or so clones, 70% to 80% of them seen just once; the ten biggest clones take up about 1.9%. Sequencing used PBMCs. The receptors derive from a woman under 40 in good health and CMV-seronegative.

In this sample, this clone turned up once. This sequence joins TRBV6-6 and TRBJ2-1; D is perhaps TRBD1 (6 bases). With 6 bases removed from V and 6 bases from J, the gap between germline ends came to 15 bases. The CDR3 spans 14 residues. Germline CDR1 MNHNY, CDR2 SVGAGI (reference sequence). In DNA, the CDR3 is TGTGCCAGCAGCCCCGCACCAGGGGTCAATGAGCAGTTCTTC. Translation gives CASSPAPGVNEQFF.

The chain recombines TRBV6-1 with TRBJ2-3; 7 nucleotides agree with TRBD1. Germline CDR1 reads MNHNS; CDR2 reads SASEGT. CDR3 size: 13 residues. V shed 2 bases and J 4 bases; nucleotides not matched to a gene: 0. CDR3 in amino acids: CASSEQGADTQYF. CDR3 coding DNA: TGTGCCAGCAGTGAACAGGGGGCAGATACGCAGTATTTT.

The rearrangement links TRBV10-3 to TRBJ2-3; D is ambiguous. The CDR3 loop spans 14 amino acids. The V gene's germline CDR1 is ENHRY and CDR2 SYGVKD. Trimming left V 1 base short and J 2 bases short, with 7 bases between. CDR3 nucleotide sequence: TGTGCCATCAGTGAGTTCGCTACCACAGATACGCAGTATTTT. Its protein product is CAISEFATTDTQYF.

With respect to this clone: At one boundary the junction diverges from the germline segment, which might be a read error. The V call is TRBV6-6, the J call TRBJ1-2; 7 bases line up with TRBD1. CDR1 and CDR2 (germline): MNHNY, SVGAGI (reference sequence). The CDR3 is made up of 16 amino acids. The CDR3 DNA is TGTGCCAGCAGTTACCCGCAGGGGGAGTTTCCTTATGGCTACAGCTTC. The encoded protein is CASSYPQGEFPYGYSF.

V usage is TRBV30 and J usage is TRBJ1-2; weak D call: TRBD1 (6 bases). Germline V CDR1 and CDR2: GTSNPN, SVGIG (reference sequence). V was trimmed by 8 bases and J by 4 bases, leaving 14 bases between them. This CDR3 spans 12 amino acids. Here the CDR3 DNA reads TGTGCCGGCGACAGGACCCGCTATGGCTACACCTTC. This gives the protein CAGDRTRYGYTF.

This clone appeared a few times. CDR3 sequence reads: CASSWGGVSAHEQYF. The CDR3, as DNA: TGTGCCAGCAGCTGGGGTGGTGTTAGCGCCCACGAGCAGTACTTC. This chain connects TRBV5-6 to TRBJ2-5, with a tentative D call TRBD2 (5 bases). The assigned J gene may be wrong: the sequence end matches TRBJ2-7 better. The V gene's germline CDR1 is SGHDT and CDR2 YYEEEE. The CDR3 consists of 15 residues.

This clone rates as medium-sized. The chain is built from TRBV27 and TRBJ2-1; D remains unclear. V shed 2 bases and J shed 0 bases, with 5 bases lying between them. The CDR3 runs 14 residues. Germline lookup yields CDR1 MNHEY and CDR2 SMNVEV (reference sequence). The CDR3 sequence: CASSLAGSYNEQFF. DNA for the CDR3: TGTGCCAGCAGTTTAGCAGGCTCCTACAATGAGCAGTTCTTC.

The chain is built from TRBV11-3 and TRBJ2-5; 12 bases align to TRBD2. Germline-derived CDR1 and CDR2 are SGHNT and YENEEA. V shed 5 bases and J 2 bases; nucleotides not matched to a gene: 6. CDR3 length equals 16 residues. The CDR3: CASSQTSGGRQETQYF. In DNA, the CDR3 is TGTGCCAGCAGCCAGACTAGCGGGGGTCGTCAAGAGACCCAGTACTTC.

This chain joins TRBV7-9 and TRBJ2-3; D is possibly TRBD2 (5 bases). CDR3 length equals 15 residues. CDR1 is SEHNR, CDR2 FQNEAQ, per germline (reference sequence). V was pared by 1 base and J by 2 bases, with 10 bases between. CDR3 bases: TGTGCCAGCAGCTTAGTCACTAGGATCACAGATACGCAGTATTTT. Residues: CASSLVTRITDTQYF. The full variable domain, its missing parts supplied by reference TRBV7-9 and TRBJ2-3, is DTGVSQNPRHKITKRGQNVTFRCDPISEHNRLYWYRQTLGQGPEFLTYFQNEAQLEKSRLLSDRFSAERPKGSFSTLEIQRTEQGDSAMYLCASSLVTRITDTQYFGPGTRLTVL.

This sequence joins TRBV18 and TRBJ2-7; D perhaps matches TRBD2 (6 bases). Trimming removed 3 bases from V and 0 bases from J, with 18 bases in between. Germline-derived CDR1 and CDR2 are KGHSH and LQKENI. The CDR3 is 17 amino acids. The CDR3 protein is CASSPDAGLGGSYEQYF. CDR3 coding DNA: TGTGCCAGCTCACCTGACGCGGGGCTTGGAGGCTCCTACGAGCAGTACTTC.

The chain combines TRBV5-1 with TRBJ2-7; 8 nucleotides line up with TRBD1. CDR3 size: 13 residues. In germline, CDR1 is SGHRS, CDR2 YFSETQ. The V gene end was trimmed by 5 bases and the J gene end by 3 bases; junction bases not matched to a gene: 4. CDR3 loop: CASRTGGGYEQYF. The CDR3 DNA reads TGCGCCAGCAGAACAGGGGGTGGCTACGAGCAGTACTTC.

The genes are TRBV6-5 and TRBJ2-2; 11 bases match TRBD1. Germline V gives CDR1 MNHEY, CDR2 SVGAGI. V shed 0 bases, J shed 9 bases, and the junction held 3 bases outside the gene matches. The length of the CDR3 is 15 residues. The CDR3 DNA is TGTGCCAGCAGTTACTCCGGACAGGGGGCGCGGGAGCTGTTTTTT. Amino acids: CASSYSGQGARELFF.

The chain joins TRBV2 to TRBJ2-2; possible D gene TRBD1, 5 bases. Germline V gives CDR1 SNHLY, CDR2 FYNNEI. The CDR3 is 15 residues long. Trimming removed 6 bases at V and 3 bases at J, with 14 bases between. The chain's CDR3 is CASSIRVSDTGELFF. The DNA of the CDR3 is TGTGCCAGCAGCATCAGGGTTTCGGACACCGGGGAGCTGTTTTTT.

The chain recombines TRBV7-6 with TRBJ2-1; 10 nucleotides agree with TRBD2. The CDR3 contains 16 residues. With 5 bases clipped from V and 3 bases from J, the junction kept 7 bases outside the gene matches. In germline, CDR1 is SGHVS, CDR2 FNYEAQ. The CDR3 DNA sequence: TGTGCCAGCAGCCGCCTCACTAGCGGGGTCTACAATGAGCAGTTCTTC. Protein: CASSRLTSGVYNEQFF.

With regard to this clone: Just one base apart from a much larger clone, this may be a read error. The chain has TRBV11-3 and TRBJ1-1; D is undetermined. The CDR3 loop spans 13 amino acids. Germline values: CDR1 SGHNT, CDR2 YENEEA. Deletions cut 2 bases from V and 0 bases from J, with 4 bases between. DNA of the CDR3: TGTGCCAGCAGCTTAACTGTGAACACTGAAGCTTTCTTT. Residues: CASSLTVNTEAFF.

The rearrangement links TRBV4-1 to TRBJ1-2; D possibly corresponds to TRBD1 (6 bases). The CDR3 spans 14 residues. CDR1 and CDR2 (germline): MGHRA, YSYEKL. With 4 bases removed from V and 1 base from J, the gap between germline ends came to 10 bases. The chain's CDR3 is CASSPGQLNYGYTF. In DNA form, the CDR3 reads TGCGCCAGCAGCCCCGGACAGCTTAACTATGGCTACACCTTC.

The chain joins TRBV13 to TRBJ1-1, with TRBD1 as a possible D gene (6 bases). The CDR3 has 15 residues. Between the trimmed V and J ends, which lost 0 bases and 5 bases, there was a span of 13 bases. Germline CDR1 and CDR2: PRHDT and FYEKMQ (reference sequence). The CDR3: CASSLGPGAGTEAFF. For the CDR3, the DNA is TGTGCCAGCAGCTTAGGCCCAGGGGCAGGGACTGAAGCTTTCTTT.

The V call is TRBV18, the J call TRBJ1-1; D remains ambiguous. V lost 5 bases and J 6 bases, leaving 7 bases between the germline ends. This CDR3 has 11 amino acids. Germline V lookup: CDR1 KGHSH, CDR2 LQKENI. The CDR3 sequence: CASSEVAEAFF. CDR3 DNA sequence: TGTGCCAGCTCAGAGGTCGCTGAAGCTTTCTTT. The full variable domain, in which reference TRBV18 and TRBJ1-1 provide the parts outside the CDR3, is NAGVMQNPRHLVRRRGQEARLRCSPMKGHSHVYWYRQLPEEGLKFMVYLQKENIIDESGMPKERFSAEFPKEGPSILRIQQVVRGDSAAYFCASSEVAEAFFGQGTRLTVV.

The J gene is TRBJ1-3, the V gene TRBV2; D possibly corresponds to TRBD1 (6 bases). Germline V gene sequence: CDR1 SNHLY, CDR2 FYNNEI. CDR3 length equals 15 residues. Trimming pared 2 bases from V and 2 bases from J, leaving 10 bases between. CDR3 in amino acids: CASSETGSTGNTIYF. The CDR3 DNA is TGTGCCAGCAGTGAAACAGGGTCGACTGGAAACACCATATATTTT.

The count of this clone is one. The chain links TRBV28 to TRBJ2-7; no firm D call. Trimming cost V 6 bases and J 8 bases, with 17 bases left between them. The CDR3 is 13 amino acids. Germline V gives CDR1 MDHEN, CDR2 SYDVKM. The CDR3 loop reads CASSSSSPTKQYF. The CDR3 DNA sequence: TGTGCCAGCAGCTCAAGTTCCCCTACGAAGCAGTACTTC.